One sample yielded the 15 T cell receptor beta chains listed below, sequenced in a study of T cells in localized non-small cell lung cancer. Some clones are missing from TCRdb's copy, which holds only in-frame ones; the method was immunoSEQ multiplex PCR. The sample carries 35,000 to 45,000 clones, around 83% recorded once. The specimen comprised peripheral blood, sampled before any cancer treatment. Receptors were obtained from a woman aged 18 to 55 with stage III lung adenocarcinoma.

The rearrangement links TRBV2 to TRBJ2-2; D gene uncertain. CDR3 length: 14 residues. Per the germline V gene, CDR1 is SNHLY and CDR2 is FYNNEI. Trimming took off 7 bases at V and 0 bases at J, with 9 bases between the two ends. Here the CDR3 DNA reads TGTGCCAGCAATAGGCAGACGAACACCGGGGAGCTGTTTTTT. Its protein is CASNRQTNTGELFF.

This chain joins TRBV7-9 and TRBJ1-1; tentative D call: TRBD1 (6 bases). Germline V gene sequence: CDR1 SEHNR, CDR2 FQNEAQ (reference sequence). The CDR3 is 15 amino acids. With 1 base removed from V and 6 bases from J, the gap between germline ends came to 15 bases. The CDR3 is CASSLDWGAISEAFF. The CDR3 DNA reads as TGTGCCAGCAGCTTAGATTGGGGGGCCATATCTGAAGCTTTCTTT.

The chain links TRBV18 to TRBJ2-7, with D tentatively TRBD2 (6 bases). Trimming removed 5 bases at V and 0 bases at J, with 20 bases between. There are 17 residues in the CDR3. Germline V lookup: CDR1 KGHSH, CDR2 LQKENI. CDR3 DNA sequence: TGTGCCAGCTCAACTTCCCCGGGACTCCCAAGCTCCTACGAGCAGTACTTC. The encoded protein is CASSTSPGLPSSYEQYF.

V usage is TRBV6-5 and J usage is TRBJ2-3; TRBD1 agrees at 9 bases. V lost 5 bases and J lost 4; bases outside the gene matches: 4. Germline V gives CDR1 MNHEY, CDR2 SVGAGI. This CDR3 spans 14 amino acids. The CDR3 spells CASSRDRVPDTQYF. CDR3 coding DNA: TGTGCCAGCAGTCGGGACAGGGTGCCAGATACGCAGTATTTT.

This sequence joins TRBV7-3 and TRBJ2-1, with 8 bases matching TRBD2. This CDR3 is 16 amino acids long. CDR1 is SGHTA and CDR2 is FQGTGA in the germline V gene. J gave up 4 bases and V 1 base, and 6 bases lay outside the gene matches. CDR3 residues: CASSLMAGGTYNEQFF. The DNA for the CDR3 is TGTGCCAGCAGCTTAATGGCGGGGGGCACTTACAATGAGCAGTTCTTC. The complete variable domain, with remaining parts taken from reference TRBV7-3 and TRBJ2-1, reads GAGVSQTPSNKVTEKGKYVELRCDPISGHTALYWYRQSLGQGPEFLIYFQGTGAADDSGLPNDRFFAVRPEGSVSTLKIQRTERGDSAVYLCASSLMAGGTYNEQFFGPGTRLTVL.

The rearrangement links TRBV4-1 to TRBJ2-4; unclear D gene. Trimming stripped 4 bases from V and 3 bases from J, with 13 bases between. Germline-derived CDR1 and CDR2 are MGHRA and YSYEKL. CDR3 length: 15 residues. The CDR3 DNA sequence: TGCGCCAGCAGCCTCGACCCGGCCGGCAAAAACATTCAGTACTTC. This gives the protein CASSLDPAGKNIQYF.

The chain combines TRBV4-2 with TRBJ1-5, with TRBD1 identical over 7 bases. The CDR3 extends over 13 amino acids. V lost 4 bases to trimming and J lost 5 bases; unmatched junction nucleotides: 2. Germline assignment: CDR1 LGHNA and CDR2 YNFKEQ. The CDR3 nucleotides read TGTGCCAGCAGCCGGGACAGTTATCAGCCCCAGCATTTT. Its translation is CASSRDSYQPQHF.

The chain joins TRBV11-2 to TRBJ1-6; TRBD1 might be the D (5 bases). The CDR3 loop spans 15 amino acids. The V gene lost 1 base and the J gene lost 6 bases, with 10 bases spanning the gap. The V gene's germline CDR1 is SGHAT and CDR2 FQNNGV. The CDR3 protein is CASSLGGTPNSPLHF. CDR3 nucleotides: TGTGCCAGCAGCTTAGGCGGGACTCCTAATTCACCCCTCCACTTT.

The rearrangement uses TRBV25-1 and TRBJ2-2; D unclear. V lost 3 bases to trimming and J lost 6 bases, with 11 bases between them. CDR3 length: 14 residues. Per the germline V gene, CDR1 is MGHDK and CDR2 is SYGVNS. In DNA, the CDR3 is TGTGCCAGCAGTGATTCCTCCTGGCCCGGGGAGCTGTTTTTT. Residues: CASSDSSWPGELFF.

V is TRBV5-6 and J is TRBJ2-7; D could derive from TRBD1 or TRBD2 (5 bases each). V gave up 2 bases and J gave up 2 bases, with 17 bases separating them. CDR3 length: 16 amino acids. From germline, CDR1 is SGHDT and CDR2 YYEEEE. This CDR3 reads CASSLEGSRRPYEQYF. The CDR3 bases are TGTGCCAGCAGCTTAGAGGGGAGCCGCAGACCCTACGAGCAGTACTTC.

This clone was counted a single time. The chain couples TRBV6-5 to TRBJ1-2, with D tentatively TRBD1 (6 bases). Between the trimmed V and J ends, which lost 6 bases and 2 bases, there was a span of 13 bases. Germline-derived CDR1 and CDR2 are MNHEY and SVGAGI. The CDR3 has 14 amino acids. The CDR3 loop is CASRKTGLNYGYTF. CDR3 nucleotide sequence: TGTGCCAGCAGAAAAACAGGGTTGAACTATGGCTACACCTTC.

V gene TRBV19 combines with J gene TRBJ1-5; 8 bases map to TRBD1. Trimming took 6 bases from V and 6 from J; bases not matched to a gene: 4. The CDR3 has 13 amino acids. The V gene's germline CDR1 is LNHDA and CDR2 SQIVND (reference sequence). CDR3 amino acids: CASSPGGLQPQHF. The CDR3 nucleotides read TGTGCCAGTAGCCCAGGGGGCCTTCAGCCCCAGCATTTT.

The chain recombines TRBV30 with TRBJ1-2, with D possibly being TRBD1 (5 bases). Between the trimmed V and J ends, which lost 1 base and 0 bases, there was a span of 12 bases. The germline V gene encodes CDR1 GTSNPN and CDR2 SVGIG (reference sequence). The CDR3 contains 15 residues. CDR3 protein: CAWSDGGLANYGYTF. The CDR3 DNA reads as TGTGCCTGGAGTGATGGGGGGTTAGCTAACTATGGCTACACCTTC.

This clone was detected only once. The rearrangement joins TRBV6-6 to TRBJ1-2; D is undetermined. Germline CDR1 is MNHNY and CDR2 is SVGAGI (reference sequence). V lost 6 bases and J 4 bases, leaving 12 bases between the germline ends. This CDR3 has 13 residues. The chain's CDR3 is CASSHTVAYGYTF. As DNA, the CDR3 is TGTGCCAGCAGCCACACTGTGGCCTATGGCTACACCTTC.

The chain uses TRBV2 and TRBJ1-6; no reliable D call. Between the trimmed V and J ends, which lost 2 bases and 7 bases, there was a span of 12 bases. Per germline, CDR1 SNHLY and CDR2 FYNNEI. The CDR3 is 15 residues long. The CDR3 region is CASSESHQMNSPLHF. DNA for the CDR3: TGTGCCAGCAGTGAAAGTCACCAAATGAATTCACCCCTCCACTTT.